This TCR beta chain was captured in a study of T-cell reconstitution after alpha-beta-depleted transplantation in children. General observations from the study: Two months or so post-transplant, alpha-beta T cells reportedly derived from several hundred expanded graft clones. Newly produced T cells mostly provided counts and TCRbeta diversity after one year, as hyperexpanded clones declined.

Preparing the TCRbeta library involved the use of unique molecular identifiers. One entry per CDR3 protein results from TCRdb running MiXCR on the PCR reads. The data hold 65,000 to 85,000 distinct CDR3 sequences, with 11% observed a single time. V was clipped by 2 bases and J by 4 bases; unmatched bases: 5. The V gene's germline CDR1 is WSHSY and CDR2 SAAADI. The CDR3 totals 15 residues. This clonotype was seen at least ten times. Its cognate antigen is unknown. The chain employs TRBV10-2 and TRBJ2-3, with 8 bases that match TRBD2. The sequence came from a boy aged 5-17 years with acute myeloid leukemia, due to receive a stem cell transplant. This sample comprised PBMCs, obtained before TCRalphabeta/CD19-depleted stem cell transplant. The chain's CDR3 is CASSELAGGPDTQYF. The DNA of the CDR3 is TGCGCCAGCAGTGAGCTGGCGGGAGGACCAGATACGCAGTATTTT.